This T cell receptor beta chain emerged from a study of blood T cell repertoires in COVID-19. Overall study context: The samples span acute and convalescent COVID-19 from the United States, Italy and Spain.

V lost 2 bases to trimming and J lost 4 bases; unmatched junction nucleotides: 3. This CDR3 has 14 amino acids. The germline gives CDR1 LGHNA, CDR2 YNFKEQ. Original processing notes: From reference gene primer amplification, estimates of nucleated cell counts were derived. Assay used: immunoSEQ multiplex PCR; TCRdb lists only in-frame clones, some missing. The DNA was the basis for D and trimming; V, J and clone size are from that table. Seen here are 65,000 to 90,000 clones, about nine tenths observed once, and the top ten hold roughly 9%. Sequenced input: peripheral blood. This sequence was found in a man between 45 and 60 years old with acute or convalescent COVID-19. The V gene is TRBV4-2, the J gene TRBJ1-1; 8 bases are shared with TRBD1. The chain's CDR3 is CASSQLQGATEAFF. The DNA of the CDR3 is TGTGCCAGCAGCCAACTCCAGGGGGCCACTGAAGCTTTCTTT.